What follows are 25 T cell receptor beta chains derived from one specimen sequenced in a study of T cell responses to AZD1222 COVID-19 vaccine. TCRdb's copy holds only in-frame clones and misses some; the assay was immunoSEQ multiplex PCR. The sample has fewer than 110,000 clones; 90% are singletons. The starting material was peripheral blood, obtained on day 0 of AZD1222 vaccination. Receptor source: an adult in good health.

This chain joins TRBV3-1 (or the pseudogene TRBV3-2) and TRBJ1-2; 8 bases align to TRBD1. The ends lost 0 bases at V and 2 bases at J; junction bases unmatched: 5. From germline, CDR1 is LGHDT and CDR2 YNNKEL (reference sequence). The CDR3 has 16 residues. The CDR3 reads CASSQDLAGGNYGYTF. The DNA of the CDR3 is TGTGCCAGCAGCCAAGATCTGGCAGGGGGCAACTATGGCTACACCTTC.

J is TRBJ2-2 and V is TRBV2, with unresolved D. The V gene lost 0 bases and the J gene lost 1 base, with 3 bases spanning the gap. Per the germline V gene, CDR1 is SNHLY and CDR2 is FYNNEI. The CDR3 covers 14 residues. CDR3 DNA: TGTGCCAGCAGTGAAGCAGGGAACACCGGGGAGCTGTTTTTT. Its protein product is CASSEAGNTGELFF.

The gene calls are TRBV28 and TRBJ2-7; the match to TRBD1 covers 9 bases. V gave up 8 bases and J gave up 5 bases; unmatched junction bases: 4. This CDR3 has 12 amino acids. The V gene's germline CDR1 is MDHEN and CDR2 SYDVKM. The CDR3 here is CASRDRVHEQYF. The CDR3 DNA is TGTGCCAGCCGGGACAGGGTCCACGAGCAGTACTTC.

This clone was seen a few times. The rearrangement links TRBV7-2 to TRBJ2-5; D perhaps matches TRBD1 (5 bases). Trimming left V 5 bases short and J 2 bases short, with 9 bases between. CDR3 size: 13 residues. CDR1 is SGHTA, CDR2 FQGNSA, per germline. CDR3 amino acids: CASSIQDQETQYF. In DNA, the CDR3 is TGTGCCAGCAGCATACAGGATCAAGAGACCCAGTACTTC.

The CDR3 sequence: CASSPGYGFQAFF. The CDR3 region has the DNA TGCGCCAGCAGCCCCGGGTACGGTTTTCAAGCTTTCTTT. The chain links TRBV5-1 to TRBJ1-1; D is uncertain. The CDR3 sequence is 13 residues long. V lost 4 bases to trimming and J lost 9 bases, with 16 bases between them. Germline V lookup: CDR1 SGHRS, CDR2 YFSETQ.

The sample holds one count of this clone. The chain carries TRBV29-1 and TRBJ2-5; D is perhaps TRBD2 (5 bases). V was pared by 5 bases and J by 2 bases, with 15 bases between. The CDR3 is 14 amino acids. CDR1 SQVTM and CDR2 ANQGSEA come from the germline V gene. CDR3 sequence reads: CSVRKRSGQETQYF. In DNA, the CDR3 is TGCAGCGTTCGGAAAAGGTCGGGGCAAGAGACCCAGTACTTC.

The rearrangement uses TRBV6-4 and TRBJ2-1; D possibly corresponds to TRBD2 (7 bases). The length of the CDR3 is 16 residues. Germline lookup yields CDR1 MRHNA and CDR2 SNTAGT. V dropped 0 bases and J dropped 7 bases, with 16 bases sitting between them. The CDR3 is CASSDSLEGGANEQFF. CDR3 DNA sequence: TGTGCCAGCAGTGACTCTCTTGAGGGGGGGGCGAATGAGCAGTTCTTC.

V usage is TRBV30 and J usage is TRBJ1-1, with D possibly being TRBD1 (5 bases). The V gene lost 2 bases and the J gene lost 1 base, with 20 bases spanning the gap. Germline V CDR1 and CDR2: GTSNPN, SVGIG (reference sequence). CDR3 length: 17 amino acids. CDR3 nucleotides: TGTGCCTGGAGTACCCTCTTGAGAGGGGCCCCGAACACTGAAGCTTTCTTT. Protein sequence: CAWSTLLRGAPNTEAFF. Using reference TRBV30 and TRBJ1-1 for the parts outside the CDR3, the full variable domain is SQTIHQWPATLVQPVGSPLSLECTVEGTSNPNLYWYRQAAGRGLQLLFYSVGIGQISSEVPQNLSASRPQDRQFILSSKKLLLSDSGFYLCAWSTLLRGAPNTEAFFGQGTRLTVV.

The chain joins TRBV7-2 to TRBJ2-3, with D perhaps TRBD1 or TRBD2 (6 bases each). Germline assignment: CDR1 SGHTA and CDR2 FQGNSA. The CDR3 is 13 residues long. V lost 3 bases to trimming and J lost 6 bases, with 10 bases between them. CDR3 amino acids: CASSFRGPDTQYF. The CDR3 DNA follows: TGTGCCAGCAGCTTTCGGGGGCCGGATACGCAGTATTTT.

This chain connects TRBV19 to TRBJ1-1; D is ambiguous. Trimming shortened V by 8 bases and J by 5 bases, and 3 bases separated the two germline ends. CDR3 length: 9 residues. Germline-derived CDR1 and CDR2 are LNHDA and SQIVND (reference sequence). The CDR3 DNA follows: TGTGCCAGTGGAACTGAAGCTTTCTTT. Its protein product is CASGTEAFF.

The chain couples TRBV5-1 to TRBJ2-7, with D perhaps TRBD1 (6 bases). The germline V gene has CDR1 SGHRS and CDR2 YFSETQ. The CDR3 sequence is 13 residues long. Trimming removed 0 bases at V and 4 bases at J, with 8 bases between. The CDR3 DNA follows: TGCGCCAGCAGCTTGGGGACAGTTTACGAGCAGTACTTC. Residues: CASSLGTVYEQYF. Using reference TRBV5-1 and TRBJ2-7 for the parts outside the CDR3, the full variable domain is KAGVTQTPRYLIKTRGQQVTLSCSPISGHRSVSWYQQTPGQGLQFLFEYFSETQRNKGNFPGRFSGRQFSNSRSEMNVSTLELGDSALYLCASSLGTVYEQYFGPGTRLTVT.

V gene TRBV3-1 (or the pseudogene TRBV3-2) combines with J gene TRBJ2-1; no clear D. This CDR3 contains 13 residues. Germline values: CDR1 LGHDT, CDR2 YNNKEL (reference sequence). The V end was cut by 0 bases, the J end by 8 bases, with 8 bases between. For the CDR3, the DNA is TGTGCCAGCAGCCAAGATGGGGTGGATGAGCAGTTCTTC. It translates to CASSQDGVDEQFF.

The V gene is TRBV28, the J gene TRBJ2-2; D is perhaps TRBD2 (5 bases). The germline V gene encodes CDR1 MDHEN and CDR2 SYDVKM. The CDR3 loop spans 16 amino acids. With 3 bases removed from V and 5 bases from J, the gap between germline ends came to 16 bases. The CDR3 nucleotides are TGTGCCAGCAGTTTGAGGGTAGGCCTTAATACCGGGGAGCTGTTTTTT. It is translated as CASSLRVGLNTGELFF.

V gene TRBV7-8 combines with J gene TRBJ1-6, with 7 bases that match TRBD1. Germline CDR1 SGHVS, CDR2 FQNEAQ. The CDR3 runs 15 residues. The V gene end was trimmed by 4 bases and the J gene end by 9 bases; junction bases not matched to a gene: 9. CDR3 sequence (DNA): TGTGCCAGCAGCTCGGAACAGGGGAGGCGTTCACCCCTCCACTTT. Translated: CASSSEQGRRSPLHF.

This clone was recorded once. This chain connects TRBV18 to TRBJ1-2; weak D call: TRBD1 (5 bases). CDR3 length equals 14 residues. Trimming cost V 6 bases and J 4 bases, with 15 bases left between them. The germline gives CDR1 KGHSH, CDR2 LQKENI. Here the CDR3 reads CASSPNRNLYGYTF. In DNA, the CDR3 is TGTGCCAGCTCCCCGAACAGGAATCTCTATGGCTACACCTTC.

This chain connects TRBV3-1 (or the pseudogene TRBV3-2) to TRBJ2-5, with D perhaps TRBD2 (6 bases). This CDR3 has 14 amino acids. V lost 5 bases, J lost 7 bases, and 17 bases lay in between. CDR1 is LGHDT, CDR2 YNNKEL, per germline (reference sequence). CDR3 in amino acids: CASSDGGVGGTQYF. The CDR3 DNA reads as TGTGCCAGCAGCGACGGAGGGGTGGGTGGGACCCAGTACTTC.

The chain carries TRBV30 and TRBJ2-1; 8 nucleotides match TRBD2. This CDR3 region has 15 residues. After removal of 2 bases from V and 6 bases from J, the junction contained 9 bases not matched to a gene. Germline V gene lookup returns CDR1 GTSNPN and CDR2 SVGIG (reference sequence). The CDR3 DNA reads TGTGCCTGGAGTCGTCCCGGGACTAGATCCAATGAGCAGTTCTTC. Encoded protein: CAWSRPGTRSNEQFF.

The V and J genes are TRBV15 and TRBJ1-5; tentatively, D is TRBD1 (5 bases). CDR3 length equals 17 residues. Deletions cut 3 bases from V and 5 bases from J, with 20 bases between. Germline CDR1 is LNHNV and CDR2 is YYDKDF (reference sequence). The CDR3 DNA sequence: TGTGCCACCAGCAGCTATCGAGGGACCGGGGGAGATCAGCCCCAGCATTTT. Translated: CATSSYRGTGGDQPQHF. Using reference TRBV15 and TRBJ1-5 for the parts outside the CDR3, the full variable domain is DAMVIQNPRYQVTQFGKPVTLSCSQTLNHNVMYWYQQKSSQAPKLLFHYYDKDFNNEADTPDNFQSRRPNTSFCFLDIRSPGLGDTAMYLCATSSYRGTGGDQPQHFGDGTRLSIL.

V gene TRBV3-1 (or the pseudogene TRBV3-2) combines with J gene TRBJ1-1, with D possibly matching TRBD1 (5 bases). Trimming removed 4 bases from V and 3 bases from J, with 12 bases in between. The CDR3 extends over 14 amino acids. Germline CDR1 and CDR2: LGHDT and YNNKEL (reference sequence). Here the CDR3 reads CASSPRFRDTEAFF. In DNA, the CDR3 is TGTGCCAGCAGCCCTCGGTTCAGGGACACTGAAGCTTTCTTT.

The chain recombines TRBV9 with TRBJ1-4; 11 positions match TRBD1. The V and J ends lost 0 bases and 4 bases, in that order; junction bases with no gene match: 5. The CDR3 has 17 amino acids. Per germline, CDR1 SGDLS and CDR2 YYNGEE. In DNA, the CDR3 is TGTGCCAGCAGCGTAGTGGGACAGGGGGGTCTTAATGAAAAACTGTTTTTT. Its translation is CASSVVGQGGLNEKLFF.

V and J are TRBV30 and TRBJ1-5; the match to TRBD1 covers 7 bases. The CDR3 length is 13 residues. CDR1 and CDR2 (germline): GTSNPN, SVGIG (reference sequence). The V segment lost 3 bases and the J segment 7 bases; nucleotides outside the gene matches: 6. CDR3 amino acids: CAWSRQGRQPQHF. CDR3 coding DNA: TGTGCCTGGAGCCGACAGGGTCGCCAGCCCCAGCATTTT. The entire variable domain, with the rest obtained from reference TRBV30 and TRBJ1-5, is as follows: SQTIHQWPATLVQPVGSPLSLECTVEGTSNPNLYWYRQAAGRGLQLLFYSVGIGQISSEVPQNLSASRPQDRQFILSSKKLLLSDSGFYLCAWSRQGRQPQHFGDGTRLSIL.

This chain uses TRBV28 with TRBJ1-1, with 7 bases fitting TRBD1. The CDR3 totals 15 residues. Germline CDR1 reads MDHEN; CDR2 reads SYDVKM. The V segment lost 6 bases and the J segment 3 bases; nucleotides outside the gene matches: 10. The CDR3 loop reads CASSPMEGAHTEAFF. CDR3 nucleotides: TGTGCCAGCAGCCCCATGGAGGGGGCGCACACTGAAGCTTTCTTT.

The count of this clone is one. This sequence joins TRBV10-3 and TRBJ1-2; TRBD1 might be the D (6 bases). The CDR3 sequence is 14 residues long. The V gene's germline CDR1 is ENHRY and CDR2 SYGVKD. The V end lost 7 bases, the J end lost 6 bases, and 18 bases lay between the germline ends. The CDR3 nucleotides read TGTGCCATCAAGGGGGACCGAAGCCCTCATGGCTACACCTTC. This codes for CAIKGDRSPHGYTF.

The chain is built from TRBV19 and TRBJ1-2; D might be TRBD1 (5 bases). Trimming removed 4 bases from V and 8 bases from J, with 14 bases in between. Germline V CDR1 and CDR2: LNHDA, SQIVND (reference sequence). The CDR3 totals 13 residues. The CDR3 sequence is CASSKGHVLGYTF. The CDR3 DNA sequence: TGTGCCAGTAGTAAAGGACACGTCTTGGGCTACACCTTC.

In DNA, the CDR3 is TGTGCCAGCAGTCCCGGTGGCAGGAGTTCCGAGCAGTACTTC. This sequence encodes CASSPGGRSSEQYF. The V and J genes are TRBV7-8 and TRBJ2-7; the D is unclear. The CDR3 totals 14 residues. V was cut by 6 bases and J by 6 bases, with 18 bases left in between. Germline loops: CDR1 SGHVS, CDR2 FQNEAQ.